This entry concerns a single T cell receptor beta chain. In the original analysis: It was from reference gene primer amplification that nucleated cell counts were estimated. The protocol was immunoSEQ multiplex PCR, while the TCRdb copy is restricted to in-frame clones and leaves out a portion. That table furnishes V, J and clone size, whereas the DNA furnished D and trimming. The sample has more than 300,000 clones, 80% to 90% seen once. One Seattle source followed patients from active infection through their disease course. This record comes from a study of blood T cell repertoires in COVID-19. Overall study: PBMCs, B-cell-depleted T cells, or T cells provided the cDNA or gDNA that made up the material.

With V trimmed by 3 bases and J by 7 bases, 3 bases remained unmatched. Germline V CDR1 and CDR2: SGDLS, YYNGEE. The CDR3 has 12 residues. Input material: peripheral blood. This chain links TRBV9 with TRBJ1-1; 7 bases are shared with TRBD1. The receptor was derived from a woman aged 30 to 39 with COVID-19, enrolled during active disease. The CDR3, as DNA: TGTGCCAGCAGCGCGGGGACAGTTGAAGCTTTCTTT. Its translation: CASSAGTVEAFF.